The clone carrying this TCR beta chain turned up a few times. What it binds is unknown. These data belong to a study of molecular identifiers for immune sequencing clone quantification. Notes on the study in general: Highly expanded clone sizes could be underestimated through barcode sharing by identical TCR molecules. A single cell's spiked Jurkat TCR RNA was reportedly detectable among one million naive cells. For effector cells, clones above 20 RNA copies held over 99% of molecules; for naive cells, under 1%.

Naive CD8 libraries used roughly 17,000 to 1,000,000 sorted cells and 10%, 30% or 50% RNA. TCRdb analysed the PCR reads with MiXCR anew, one entry per CDR3 protein. The sample comprises roughly 90,000 distinct CDR3 sequences, 20% to 30% of which are singletons, and roughly 0.8% rests with the top ten. The sequence derives from a human donor in good health. Some libraries in this study had Jurkat cell RNA spiked in. Sequencing was performed on naive CD8+ T cells from blood, with Jurkat cell RNA spiked in. Subset specified: FACS-sorted CD8+CD4-CCR7+CD45RA+ naive T cells.

CDR3 sequence reads: CASSQGRWGTTVQYF. For the CDR3, the DNA is TGCGCCAGCAGCCAAGGAAGATGGGGGACGACCGTGCAGTACTTC. This chain joins TRBV4-3 and TRBJ2-7; D possibly uses TRBD1 or TRBD2 (5 bases each). The CDR3 length is 15 residues. Trimming shortened V by 1 base and J by 9 bases, and 19 bases separated the two germline ends. CDR1 LGHNA and CDR2 YSLEER come from the germline V gene.